These T cell receptor beta chains were read from a single sample in a study of blood T cells in healthy people across ages. A single record per CDR3 protein comes from TCRdb applying MiXCR to the 5' RACE reads. The profile shows about 1.1 million distinct CDR3 sequences, under 40% of them singletons. The specimen was blood. These receptor sequences come from a man aged 18-30 years in good health. Both conserved end residues are part of each CDR3. D genes are given only for firm matches. Part of the rows lack a size; the others show once, few, many or a class for expanded clones.

D gene	J gene	V gene	clone size	CDR3 DNA	CDR3 protein
-	TRBJ2-5	TRBV19	few	TGTGCCAGTAGTATCGGGGAGGAAGAGACCCAGTACTTC	CASSIGEEETQYF
TRBD1	TRBJ1-1	TRBV25-1	-	TGTGCCAGCAGTGAAGGAGGGGACAGGGTGTCTGAAGCTTTCTTT	CASSEGGDRVSEAFF
-	TRBJ1-5	TRBV12-3/TRBV12-4	-	TGTGCCAGCAGTTTGGAAGGGACACACAATCAGCCCCAGCATTTT	CASSLEGTHNQPQHF
-	TRBJ1-4	TRBV28	few	TGTGCCAGCAGATGGGGATCTCGGCTGTTTTTT	CASRWGSRLFF
-	TRBJ2-7	TRBV6-2/TRBV6-3	-	TGTGCCAGCAGTTCGCTCGTACACGAGCAGTACTTC	CASSSLVHEQYF
TRBD1	TRBJ2-3	TRBV7-9	-	TGTGCCAGCAGCCGAGAGACAGGGCCAGATACGCAGTATTTT	CASSRETGPDTQYF
-	TRBJ1-1	TRBV7-2	-	TGTGCCAGCAGCCCCCGGGAAGGGAACACTGAAGCTTTCTTT	CASSPREGNTEAFF
-	TRBJ2-3	TRBV4-2	-	TGTGCCAGCAGCCAAGCCCTGCCTGGGGACGGAGATACGCAGTATTTT	CASSQALPGDGDTQYF
TRBD1	TRBJ2-1	TRBV10-3	few	TGTGCCATCAGGACAGGGAGCTCCTACAATGAGCAGTTCTTC	CAIRTGSSYNEQFF
-	TRBJ1-1	TRBV9	-	TGTGCCAGCAGCGATCCCTCGTGGGGGACGGAGAACTTGAACACTGAAGCTTTCTTT	CASSDPSWGTENLNTEAFF
TRBD2	TRBJ2-7	TRBV20-1	few	TGCAGTGCTAGTGGCGGGAGGGTAGGGTACGAGCAGTACTTC	CSASGGRVGYEQYF
-	TRBJ1-2	TRBV20-1	few	TGCAGTGCTAGAGTTGGGGGAGGGTATATGGGGGATGGCTACACCTTC	CSARVGGGYMGDGYTF
-	TRBJ1-2	TRBV11-2	-	TGTGCCAGCAGCTATCAGGGACTCTATGGCTACACCTTC	CASSYQGLYGYTF
-	TRBJ1-2	TRBV6-6	-	TGTGCCAGCAGTTACCTGAAGTCGGGGTTACATGGCTACACCTTC	CASSYLKSGLHGYTF
-	TRBJ1-4	TRBV20-1	-	TGCAGTGCTAGAGACCCTCGGGGTATCGGTAAAAAACTGTTTTTT	CSARDPRGIGKKLFF
TRBD1	TRBJ1-2	TRBV12-3/TRBV12-4	few	TGTGCCAGCAGTTTAATTAGGACAGGGGCTTACTATGGCTACACCTTC	CASSLIRTGAYYGYTF
-	TRBJ2-5	TRBV5-1	few	TGCGCCAGCAGCGTAAAGGACAGTAAAGAGACCCAGTACTTC	CASSVKDSKETQYF
-	TRBJ2-1	TRBV12-3/TRBV12-4	-	TGTGCCAGCAGAAAAGACAGAAGTGAGCAGTTCTTC	CASRKDRSEQFF
-	TRBJ1-2	TRBV18	once	TGTGCCAGCTCACCGGCGTCCGACTATGGCTACACCTTC	CASSPASDYGYTF
-	TRBJ2-5	TRBV5-6	few	TGTGCCAGCAGCATCCGGTGGACGGACCGTAAAGAGACCCAGTACTTC	CASSIRWTDRKETQYF
-	TRBJ1-1	TRBV2	-	TGTGCCAGCAGTGAAGCCCGGGGGAGTAACTCTGAAGCTTTCTTT	CASSEARGSNSEAFF
-	TRBJ2-3	TRBV24-1	-	TGTGCCACCAGTGATGTGAAGGATACGCAGTATTTT	CATSDVKDTQYF
-	TRBJ2-5	TRBV20-1	few	TGCACTGGAGACCAGGCGAAAGAGACCCAGTACTTC	CTGDQAKETQYF
-	TRBJ1-5	TRBV6-2/TRBV6-3	-	TGTGCCAGCAGTTCAACCAACCGCAATCAGCCCCAGCATTTT	CASSSTNRNQPQHF
TRBD1	TRBJ1-1	TRBV5-1	-	TGCGCCAGCATGACAGGGGGAGATAACACTGAAGTAGCTTTCTTT	CASMTGGDNTEVAFF
-	TRBJ2-6	TRBV5-4	few	TGTGCCTGCACCTTCGAGGGCTCTGGGGCCAACGTCCTGACTTTC	CACTFEGSGANVLTF
-	TRBJ1-6	TRBV5-1	-	TGCGCCAGCAGCTTGAGACAGCAGAATTCACCCCTCCACTTT	CASSLRQQNSPLHF
-	TRBJ1-1	TRBV20-1	many	TGCAGCGCTAGTTTGAACACTGAAGCTTTCTTT	CSASLNTEAFF
TRBD1	TRBJ1-2	TRBV28	-	TGTGCCAGCAGGTCTACAGGGGGCGGCTATGGCTACACCTTC	CASRSTGGGYGYTF
-	TRBJ1-1	TRBV12-3/TRBV12-4	once	TGTGCCAGCATTCGGGCCACGGGAACTGAAGCTTTCTTT	CASIRATGTEAFF
-	TRBJ2-2	TRBV29-1	-	TGCAGCGTTGAATCTCGGGGAGTGTCCACCGGGGAGCTGTTTTTT	CSVESRGVSTGELFF
-	TRBJ1-2	TRBV4-1	many	TGCGCCAGCAGCCAAGAGGAGGGCCCCTATGGCTACACCTTC	CASSQEEGPYGYTF
TRBD1	TRBJ2-5	TRBV7-2	-	TGTGCCAGCAGCATTAACAGGGGCCAAGAGACCCAGTACTTC	CASSINRGQETQYF
-	TRBJ2-3	TRBV6-2/TRBV6-3	few	TGTGCCAGCAGACCTGACCGGGGCACAGATACGCAGTATTTT	CASRPDRGTDTQYF
-	TRBJ2-1	TRBV15	-	TGTGCCACCAGCAGGGGCGGTATTTGTGAGCAGTTCTTC	CATSRGGICEQFF
TRBD1	TRBJ1-5	TRBV12-3/TRBV12-4	-	TGTGCCAGCAAGAGCACAGGGGAGAGTCAGCCCCAGCATTTT	CASKSTGESQPQHF
-	TRBJ1-1	TRBV29-1	-	TGCAGCGTTGACCTCCGTGCCGCTAACACTGAAGCTTTCTTT	CSVDLRAANTEAFF
TRBD2	TRBJ2-5	TRBV20-1	few	TGCAGTGCTAGAGAATCCCGACTAGCCCGGGAGACCCAGTACTTC	CSARESRLARETQYF
-	TRBJ1-5	TRBV15	-	TGTGCCACCAGCAGAGATGGTGGGGGCGCTTATCAGCCCCAGCATTTT	CATSRDGGGAYQPQHF
TRBD2	TRBJ2-1	TRBV4-3	-	TGCGCCAGCAGCCAAGACTGGACTAGCGGGGGGCTGGGTATAGATGAGCAGTTCTTC	CASSQDWTSGGLGIDEQFF
-	TRBJ2-5	TRBV12-3/TRBV12-4	-	TGTGCCAGCAGCCGACAGGATTTGTACCAAGAGACCCAGTACTTC	CASSRQDLYQETQYF
-	TRBJ2-1	TRBV9	few	TGTGCCAGCAGCCGATTGGGGGGGGCCGATTCCTACAATGAGCAGTTCTTC	CASSRLGGADSYNEQFF
TRBD1	TRBJ2-2	TRBV7-2	-	TGTGCCAGCAGCCTTTCGGACAGGGGGTACACCGGGGAGCTGTTTTTT	CASSLSDRGYTGELFF
TRBD1	TRBJ1-2	TRBV12-5	-	TGTGCTAGTGCCCTGGGACAGTCCTATGGCTACACCTTC	CASALGQSYGYTF
-	TRBJ1-2	TRBV20-1	few	TGCGGCTCTAACAGGCAAAACTATGGCTACACCTTC	CGSNRQNYGYTF
-	TRBJ1-1	TRBV14	-	TGTGCCAGCAGCCAAGAACGGGCCTTGAACACTGAAGCTTTCTTT	CASSQERALNTEAFF
-	TRBJ2-3	TRBV7-2	few	TGTGCCAGCAGCTTAGACCCGGGGAGGAGCACAGATACGCAGTATTTT	CASSLDPGRSTDTQYF
TRBD1	TRBJ2-1	TRBV6-5	few	TGTGCCAGCAGTTACACCACCCGACCAAACAGGGGGTATTTGGGTGAGCAGTTCTTC	CASSYTTRPNRGYLGEQFF